This section outlines one T cell receptor (beta chain) sequence together with its context. These data are taken from a study of blood T cell repertoires in COVID-19. As for the study in general: Some COVID-19 samples were acute and others convalescent; all came from the United States, Italy and Spain. T cells, B-cell-depleted T cells, or PBMCs supplied cDNA or gDNA.

Under the authors' procedure: Nucleated cell counts were estimated from reference gene primer amplification. TCRdb keeps only in-frame clones here, not all; method: immunoSEQ multiplex PCR. V, J and clone size reflect that table, while D and trimming were determined from the DNA. The sample holds more than 80,000 clones, roughly 88% seen once. The CDR3 contains 14 residues. The germline V gene has CDR1 KGHSH and CDR2 LQKENI. The V gene lost 3 bases and the J gene lost 2 bases, with 7 bases spanning the gap. The source material was peripheral blood. The V and J genes are TRBV18 and TRBJ2-2; D unresolved. This sequence originates from a man aged 80 or over with acute or convalescent COVID-19. CDR3 sequence: CASSPTRNTGELFF. In DNA form, the CDR3 reads TGTGCCAGCTCACCCACGAGAAACACCGGGGAGCTGTTTTTT.